The clone carrying this T cell receptor beta chain was detected only a few times. What it binds is unknown. This sample is part of a study of T cell repertoires in cytomegalovirus infection. Study-level information: Indications of both CMV infection and matching HLA type were provided by public TCR beta signatures.

One entry per CDR3 protein, called by TCRdb with MiXCR from the reads. The sample has hundreds of thousands of distinct CDR3 sequences, 11% seen once; the top ten hold roughly 10%. Study results and limitations: Totalled public TCR beta family frequency picked out people who carried CMV plus the relevant HLA. HLA-C-restricted CMV-specific TCR beta clonotypes were dominant in the ex vivo response.

V lost 2 bases to trimming and J lost 3 bases, with 13 bases between them. CDR1 and CDR2 (germline): MNHNY, SVGAGI (reference sequence). The CDR3 runs 15 residues. The sequencing sample was made of PBMCs. The gene calls are TRBV6-6 and TRBJ1-2; TRBD1 is a possible D gene (5 bases). The sequence was collected from a human donor in good health (CMV status not recorded). Some clones in this sample may be carry-over from other donors' samples. The CDR3 spells CASSYGGARDYGYTF. The CDR3 DNA follows: TGTGCCAGCAGTTACGGAGGGGCGCGGGACTATGGCTACACCTTC.